The rows below give T cell receptor beta chains drawn from one sample of a study of CD4 T cells in relation to SARS-CoV-2 and coronaviruses. The antigens for these receptors are not known. Using immunoSEQ multiplex PCR, the repertoire was profiled, and TCRdb retains in-frame clones only, with some absent. The table shows about 24,000 clones, with 65% to 80% occurring only once. The sample was CD4+ T cells from PBMCs, cultured in vitro. The source of these receptors is a human donor in good health. CDR3s include the opening cysteine and the closing phenylalanine or tryptophan.

v_gene	len	j_gene	CDR3aa
TRBV28	15	TRBJ1-2	CASSLRAGGLYGYTF
TRBV5-1	14	TRBJ1-2	CATRREVANYGYTF
TRBV2	15	TRBJ2-2	CASRVGSGNTGELFF
TRBV11-2	14	TRBJ2-7	CASTKDRVVYEQYF
TRBV10-3	17	TRBJ1-6	CAISEHLQGAGNSPLHF
TRBV18	14	TRBJ1-2	CASSRSEGRYGYTF
TRBV7-3	16	TRBJ2-1	CASSLTSRSSYNEQFF
TRBV5-1	13	TRBJ2-7	CASSLSPDYEQYF
TRBV7-9	12	TRBJ2-3	CASSRLPDTQYF
TRBV10-3	17	TRBJ1-1	CAISEGNGSGGMAEAFF
TRBV5-1	13	TRBJ1-3	CASSVNSGNTIYF
TRBV12-5	12	TRBJ2-7	CASAGLNYEQYF
TRBV3-1/TRBV3-2	15	TRBJ1-1	CASSPPEILSTEAFF
TRBV3-1/TRBV3-2	14	TRBJ2-7	CASSQGTTLYEQYF
TRBV18	15	TRBJ2-3	CASSPLGGTTDTQYF
TRBV2	11	TRBJ2-1	CASSDFKEQFF
TRBV18	13	TRBJ1-2	CASSPAGGAGYTF
TRBV30	12	TRBJ1-3	CAWDRAGNTIYF
TRBV7-9	14	TRBJ1-1	CASSSPGQNTEAFF
TRBV28	16	TRBJ1-1	CASSSGGQGPSTEAFF
TRBV5-4	15	TRBJ1-1	CASSLDYAGDTEAFF
TRBV4-1	19	TRBJ1-5	CASSQDPRTGAWGNQPQHF
TRBV25-1	15	TRBJ2-5	CASSALTDMGETQYF
TRBV7-9	18	TRBJ1-3	CASSLTDLGLGSGNTIYF
TRBV2	14	TRBJ1-2	CASTGIDTNYGYTF
TRBV2	13	TRBJ1-4	CASSRPRNEKLFF
TRBV28	14	TRBJ1-2	CASSLTGATSGYTF
TRBV2	15	TRBJ1-1	CASRRQGAMNTEAFF
TRBV6-5	16	TRBJ2-1	CASSYSPSSSNNEQFF
TRBV18	16	TRBJ1-4	CASSLSGTGVNEKLFF
TRBV9	13	TRBJ2-7	CASSVGSLGEQYF
TRBV2	15	TRBJ2-1	CASTPLAGVNNEQFF
TRBV11-2	15	TRBJ2-7	CASSLGPGLNYEQYF
TRBV7-9	15	TRBJ2-1	CASSFSRGSYNEQFF
TRBV19	14	TRBJ1-1	CASSSRGGNTEAFF
TRBV18	13	TRBJ2-5	CASSPPHQETQYF
TRBV30	14	TRBJ2-3	CAWGQGRASDTQYF
TRBV7-2	14	TRBJ2-6	CASSLGSGANVLTF